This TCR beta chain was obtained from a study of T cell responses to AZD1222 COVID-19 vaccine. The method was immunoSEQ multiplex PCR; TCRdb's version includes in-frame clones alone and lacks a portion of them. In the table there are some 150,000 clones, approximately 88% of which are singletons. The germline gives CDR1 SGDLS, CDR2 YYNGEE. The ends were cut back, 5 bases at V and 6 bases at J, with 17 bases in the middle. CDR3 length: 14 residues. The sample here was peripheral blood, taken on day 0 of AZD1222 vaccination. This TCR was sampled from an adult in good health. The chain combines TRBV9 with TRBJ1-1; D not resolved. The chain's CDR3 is CASRAQTRISEAFF. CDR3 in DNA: TGTGCCAGCAGGGCCCAGACGAGGATCTCTGAAGCTTTCTTT.